The sequence of this TCR beta chain was determined in a study of glioma-infiltrating T cells after dendritic cell vaccination. The wider study: Dendritic cells derived from monocytes and pulsed with autologous tumor lysate formed the vaccine.

Indicated time point: after dendritic cell vaccination, including at tumor progression/relapse. Primers: 60 V beta forward and 13 J beta reverse. The method was immunoSEQ multiplex PCR; TCRdb's version includes in-frame clones alone and lacks a portion of them. Here the sample spans about 110,000 clones, around 91% being singletons. With 0 bases removed from V and 8 bases from J, the gap between germline ends came to 11 bases. CDR3 length: 13 residues. Germline V CDR1 and CDR2: SGHRS, YFSETQ. The sequencing used blood, collected after dendritic cell vaccination. The receptor comes from a human donor with glioblastoma. This chain links TRBV5-1 with TRBJ1-1; tentative D call: TRBD1 (5 bases). The CDR3 DNA reads as TGCGCCAGCAGCTTGGGGAGGGGAGGGGAAGCTTTCTTT. Its protein is CASSLGRGGEAFF.